The rows below give T cell receptor beta chains drawn from one sample of a study of blood T cell repertoires in COVID-19. Repertoires were generated with immunoSEQ multiplex PCR, while TCRdb's copy carries only in-frame clones and drops some. Of about 300,000 clones in the sample, approximately 87% were seen once. The sample consisted of peripheral blood. The origin of the receptors is a woman aged 40 to 50 who had recovered from COVID-19. Both conserved end residues are part of each CDR3. D genes are given only for firm matches. Not every row has a clone size; where given, it reads once, few, many or a size class.

v_gene	j_gene	d_gene	abundance	CDR3aa	CDR3nt
TRBV5-6	TRBJ1-2	-	-	CASSSSYGYTF	TGTGCCAGCAGCTCGAGCTATGGCTACACCTTC
TRBV18	TRBJ1-1	-	-	CASSLGQGLMNTEAFF	TGTGCCAGCTCACTGGGACAAGGCCTTATGAACACTGAAGCTTTCTTT
TRBV11-2	TRBJ1-4	TRBD1	once	CASSRGGAGEKLFF	TGTGCCAGCAGCCGAGGGGGCGCTGGGGAAAAACTGTTTTTT
TRBV7-8	TRBJ1-2	-	-	CASSLRGSNYGYTF	TGTGCCAGCAGCTTAAGGGGCTCAAACTATGGCTACACCTTC
TRBV14	TRBJ2-1	-	-	CASSRLSGAYNEQFF	TGTGCCAGCAGCCGACTATCGGGAGCCTACAATGAGCAGTTCTTC
TRBV6-2/TRBV6-3	TRBJ1-1	-	-	CASSYFRGREAFF	TGTGCCAGCAGTTACTTCAGGGGCCGTGAAGCTTTCTTT
TRBV15	TRBJ1-2	-	-	CATSRDLGSDGYTF	TGTGCCACCAGCAGAGATTTGGGGAGTGATGGCTACACCTTC
TRBV7-9	TRBJ2-7	TRBD1	-	CASSPSGQAYEQYF	TGTGCCAGCAGCCCATCGGGACAGGCCTACGAGCAGTACTTC
TRBV6-6	TRBJ2-7	-	-	CASSYLQGQYF	TGTGCCAGCAGTTACTTGCAGGGGCAGTACTTC
TRBV18	TRBJ1-4	-	-	CASSPVSQGGGKLFF	TGTGCCAGCTCACCTGTTTCGCAGGGCGGTGGAAAACTGTTTTTT
TRBV5-4	TRBJ1-2	TRBD1	many	CASRGTGVHYGYTF	TGTGCCAGCAGAGGGACAGGGGTTCACTATGGCTACACCTTC